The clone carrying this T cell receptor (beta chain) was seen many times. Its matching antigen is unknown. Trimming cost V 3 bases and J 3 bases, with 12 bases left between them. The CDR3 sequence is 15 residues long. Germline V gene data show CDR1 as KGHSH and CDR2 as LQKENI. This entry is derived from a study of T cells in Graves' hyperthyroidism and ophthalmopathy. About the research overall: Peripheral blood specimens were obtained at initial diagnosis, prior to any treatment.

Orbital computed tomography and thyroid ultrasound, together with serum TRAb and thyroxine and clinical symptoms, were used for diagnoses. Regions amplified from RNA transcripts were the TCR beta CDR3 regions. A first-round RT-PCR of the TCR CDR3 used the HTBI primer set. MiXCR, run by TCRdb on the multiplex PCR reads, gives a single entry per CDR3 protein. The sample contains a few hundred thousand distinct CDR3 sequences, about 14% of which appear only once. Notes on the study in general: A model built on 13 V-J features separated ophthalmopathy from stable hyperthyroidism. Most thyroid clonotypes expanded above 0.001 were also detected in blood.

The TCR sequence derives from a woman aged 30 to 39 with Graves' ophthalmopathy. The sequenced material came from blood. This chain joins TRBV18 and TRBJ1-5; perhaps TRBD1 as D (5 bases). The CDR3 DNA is TGTGCCAGCTCACCTACAGGTTCTCCCAATCAGCCCCAGCATTTT. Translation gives CASSPTGSPNQPQHF. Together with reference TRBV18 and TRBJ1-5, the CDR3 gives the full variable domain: NAGVMQNPRHLVRRRGQEARLRCSPMKGHSHVYWYRQLPEEGLKFMVYLQKENIIDESGMPKERFSAEFPKEGPSILRIQQVVRGDSAAYFCASSPTGSPNQPQHFGDGTRLSIL.